These 9 T cell receptor beta chains originate from one sample sequenced in a study of OX40 agonist ivuxolimab in advanced cancers. Libraries were built with the immunoSEQ multiplex PCR assay. The clones in this table, taken by TCRdb from immuneACCESS, are in-frame only. Not every clone is retained; where verified, under half of the shortfall comes from an unresolved V gene, and the cause of the rest is unknown. This sample comprises about 68,000 clones, about 85% of them detected only once. The ten biggest clones cover roughly 0.74% of the sample. The material sequenced was CD4+ or CD8+ T cells sorted from blood, taken in a trial of the OX40 agonist ivuxolimab. These receptors originate from an adult with an advanced solid tumor such as melanoma, head and neck, liver or kidney cancer.

Written as DNA, the CDR3 is TGCGCCAGCAGTGAACCCTCAAATTCACCCCTCCACTTT. It translates to CASSEPSNSPLHF. This rearrangement joins TRBV10-1 to TRBJ1-6; D gene ambiguous. Trimming shortened V by 3 bases and J by 7 bases, and 7 bases separated the two germline ends. The CDR3 has 13 amino acids. Germline V gene data show CDR1 as WNHNN and CDR2 as SYGVQD (reference sequence).

The chain links TRBV5-1 to TRBJ2-3, with D possibly TRBD2 on 6 matching bases. The germline V and J ends were trimmed by 3 bases and 1 base, with 6 bases remaining between them. This CDR3 is 13 amino acids long. The germline V gene has CDR1 SGHRS and CDR2 YFSETQ. CDR3 in amino acids: CASSWGGTDTQYF. In DNA form, the CDR3 reads TGCGCCAGCAGCTGGGGGGGCACAGATACGCAGTATTTT.

V usage is TRBV21-1 and J usage is TRBJ2-7. TRBV21-1 corresponds to a pseudogene. The CDR3 is 16 residues long. The CDR3 sequence: CASSVERTYEHCSRYF. DNA of the CDR3: TGTGCCAGCAGCGTCGAAAGGACCTACGAGCACTGTAGCAGGTACTTC.

The chain employs TRBV5-5 and TRBJ2-7; 9 positions agree with TRBD1. Unmatched junction bases numbered 21, after V lost 5 bases and J lost 3 bases. The CDR3 totals 19 residues. Germline V gene data show CDR1 as SGHKS and CDR2 as YYEKEE (reference sequence). Here the CDR3 DNA reads TGTGCCAGCAGGGCAATTCTCGGGACAGGGATCCCCCTCTACTACGAGCAGTACTTC. Protein: CASRAILGTGIPLYYEQYF.

The chain joins TRBV27 to TRBJ1-6; D remains ambiguous. CDR1 and CDR2 from the germline V gene are MNHEY and SMNVEV (reference sequence). V dropped 5 bases and J dropped 6 bases, with 11 bases sitting between them. This CDR3 region has 14 residues. CDR3 sequence (DNA): TGTGCCAGCAGTCTCAATCAGCTTAATTCACCCCTCCACTTT. It translates to CASSLNQLNSPLHF.

The chain couples TRBV19 to TRBJ1-5; D uncertain. CDR3 length: 12 residues. Deletions cut 4 bases from V and 6 bases from J, with 7 bases between. Germline CDR1 LNHDA, CDR2 SQIVND (reference sequence). For the CDR3, the DNA is TGTGCCAGTAGTAGCGGGAGTCAGCCCCAGCATTTT. Residues: CASSSGSQPQHF.

In its sample, this clone was seen a few times. The chain employs TRBV6-1 and TRBJ1-2; D is unresolved. This CDR3 contains 13 residues. V lost 8 bases, J lost 0 bases, and 10 bases lay in between. Germline V gives CDR1 MNHNS, CDR2 SASEGT. CDR3 in DNA: TGTGCCAGCTCCGTAGGTACTAACTATGGCTACACCTTC. This translates into CASSVGTNYGYTF.

The rearrangement uses TRBV13 and TRBJ2-1; the D call may be TRBD1 or TRBD2 (5 bases each). V lost 5 bases and J lost 4, with 12 bases in between. The CDR3 spans 14 residues. Germline CDR1 is PRHDT and CDR2 is FYEKMQ (reference sequence). This CDR3 is CASSPRDGYNEQFF. CDR3 nucleotides: TGTGCCAGCAGCCCTAGGGACGGATACAATGAGCAGTTCTTC.

The chain links TRBV7-2 to TRBJ2-2, with D maybe TRBD2 (6 bases). Trimming cost V 5 bases and J 1 base, with 11 bases left between them. CDR1 is SGHTA, CDR2 FQGNSA, per germline. This CDR3 contains 15 residues. This chain's CDR3 is CASSLAGRNTGELFF. CDR3 nucleotide sequence: TGTGCCAGCAGCCTCGCGGGGCGGAACACCGGGGAGCTGTTTTTT. Full variable domain (rest looked up from reference TRBV7-2 and TRBJ2-2): GAGVSQSPSNKVTEKGKDVELRCDPISGHTALYWYRQSLGQGLEFLIYFQGNSAPDKSGLPSDRFSAERTGGSVSTLTIQRTQQEDSAVYLCASSLAGRNTGELFFGEGSRLTVL.